A single sample gave rise to the 2 T cell receptor beta chains below, sequenced in a study of T cells in Graves' hyperthyroidism and ophthalmopathy. Researchers amplified the TCR beta CDR3 regions from RNA transcripts. The study used the HTBI primer set for a first-round RT-PCR of the TCR CDR3. TCRdb recomputed calls from the multiplex PCR reads with MiXCR, one row per CDR3 protein. There are 30,000 to 35,000 distinct CDR3 sequences in the sample; around 50% occur only once, and about 25% lies in the top ten. The specimen was blood. These receptors were obtained from a woman aged 40 to 55 with Graves' ophthalmopathy.

This sequence joins TRBV19 and TRBJ2-6; D could derive from TRBD1 or TRBD2 (5 bases each). The V end was cut by 7 bases, the J end by 2 bases, with 21 bases between. The CDR3 has 18 residues. Germline loops: CDR1 LNHDA, CDR2 SQIVND (reference sequence). CDR3 in DNA: TGTGCCAGTACCGAATCCGGGACGTCAACGACTGGGGCCAACGTCCTGACTTTC. Its protein product is CASTESGTSTTGANVLTF.

About this clonotype itself: One junction end does not reproduce the germline sequence, and a read error may be involved. V gene TRBV6-6 combines with J gene TRBJ1-2; tentatively, D is TRBD1 (5 bases). This CDR3 has 13 amino acids. CDR1 MNHNY and CDR2 SVGAGI come from the germline V gene (reference sequence). The CDR3 is CASSYPGGKGYIF. CDR3 DNA sequence: TGTGCCAGCAGTTACCCCGGGGGGAAGGGCTACATCTTC.